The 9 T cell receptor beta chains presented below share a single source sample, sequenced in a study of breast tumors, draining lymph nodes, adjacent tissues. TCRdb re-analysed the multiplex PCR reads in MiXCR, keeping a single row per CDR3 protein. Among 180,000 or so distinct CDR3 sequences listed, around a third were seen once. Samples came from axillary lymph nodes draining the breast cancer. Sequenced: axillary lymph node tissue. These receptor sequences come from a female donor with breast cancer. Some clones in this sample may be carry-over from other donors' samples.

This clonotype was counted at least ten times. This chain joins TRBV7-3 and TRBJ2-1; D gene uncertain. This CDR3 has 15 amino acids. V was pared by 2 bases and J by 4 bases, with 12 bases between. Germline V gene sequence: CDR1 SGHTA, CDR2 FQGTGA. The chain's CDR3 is CASSLAAGEYNEQFF. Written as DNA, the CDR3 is TGTGCCAGCAGCTTAGCCGCAGGAGAGTACAATGAGCAGTTCTTC.

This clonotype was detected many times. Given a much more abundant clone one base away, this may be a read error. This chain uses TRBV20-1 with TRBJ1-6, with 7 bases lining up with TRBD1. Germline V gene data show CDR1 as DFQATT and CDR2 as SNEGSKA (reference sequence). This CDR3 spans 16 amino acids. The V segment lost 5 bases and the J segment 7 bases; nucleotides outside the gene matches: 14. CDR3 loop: CSAFHQGEDPNSPLHF. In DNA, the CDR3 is TGCAGTGCTTTCCATCAGGGGGAGGATCCCAATTCACCCCTCCACTTT.

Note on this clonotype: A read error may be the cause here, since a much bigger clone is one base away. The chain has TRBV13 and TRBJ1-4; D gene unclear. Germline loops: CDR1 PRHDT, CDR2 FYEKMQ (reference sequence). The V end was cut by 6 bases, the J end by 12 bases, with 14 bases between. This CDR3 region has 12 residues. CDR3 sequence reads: CASSFPGLELFF. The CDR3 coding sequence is TGTGCCAGCAGTTTCCCCGGCCTAGAACTGTTTTTT.

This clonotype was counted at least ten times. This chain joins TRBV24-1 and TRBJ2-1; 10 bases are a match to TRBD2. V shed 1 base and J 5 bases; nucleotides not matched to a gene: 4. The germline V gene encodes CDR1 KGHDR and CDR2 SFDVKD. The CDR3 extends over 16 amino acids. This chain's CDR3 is CATSDFGTSANNEQFF. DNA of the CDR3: TGTGCCACCAGTGATTTTGGGACTAGCGCCAACAATGAGCAGTTCTTC.

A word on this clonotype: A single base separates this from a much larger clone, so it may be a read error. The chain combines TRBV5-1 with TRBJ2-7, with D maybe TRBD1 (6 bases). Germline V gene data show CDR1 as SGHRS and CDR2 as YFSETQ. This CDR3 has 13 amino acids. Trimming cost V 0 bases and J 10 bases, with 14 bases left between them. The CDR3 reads CASSLGGQRDQYF. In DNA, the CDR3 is TGCGCCAGCAGCTTGGGGGGGCAGCGCGACCAGTACTTC.

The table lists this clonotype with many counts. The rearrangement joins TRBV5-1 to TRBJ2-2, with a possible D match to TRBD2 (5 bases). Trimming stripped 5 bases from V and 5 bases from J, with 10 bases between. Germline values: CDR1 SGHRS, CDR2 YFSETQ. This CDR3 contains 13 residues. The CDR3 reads CASRELETGELFF. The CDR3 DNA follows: TGCGCCAGCAGGGAACTAGAAACCGGGGAGCTGTTTTTT.

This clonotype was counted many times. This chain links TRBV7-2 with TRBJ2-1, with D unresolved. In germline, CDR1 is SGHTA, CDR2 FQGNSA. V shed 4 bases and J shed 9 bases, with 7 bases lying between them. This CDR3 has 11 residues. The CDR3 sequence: CASSYQLEQFF. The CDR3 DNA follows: TGTGCCAGCAGCTACCAGCTTGAGCAGTTCTTC.

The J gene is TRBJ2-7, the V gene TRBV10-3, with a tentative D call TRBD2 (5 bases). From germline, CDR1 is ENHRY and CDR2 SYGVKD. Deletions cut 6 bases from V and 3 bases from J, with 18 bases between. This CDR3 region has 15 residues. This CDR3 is CAISLPGDPFYEQYF. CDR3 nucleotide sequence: TGTGCCATCAGCCTCCCCGGGGATCCTTTCTACGAGCAGTACTTC.

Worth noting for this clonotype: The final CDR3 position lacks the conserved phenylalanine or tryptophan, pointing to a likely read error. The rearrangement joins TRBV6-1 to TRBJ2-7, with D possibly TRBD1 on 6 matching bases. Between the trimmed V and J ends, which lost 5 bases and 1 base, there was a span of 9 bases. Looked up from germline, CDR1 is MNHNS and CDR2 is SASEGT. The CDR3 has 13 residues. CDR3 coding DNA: TGTGCCAGCAGTCAACAGGGTTCCTACGAGCAGTACCTC. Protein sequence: CASSQQGSYEQYL.